The 22 T cell receptor beta chains listed next were all sequenced from one sample in a study of blood T cell repertoires in COVID-19. Clones were sequenced by immunoSEQ multiplex PCR, and TCRdb holds only the in-frame ones, with some missing. The sample lists approximately 220,000 clones; just under 90% were seen once. Sequenced input: peripheral blood. The receptor source for this set is a man aged 55 to 70 who had recovered from COVID-19.

This chain connects TRBV30 to TRBJ1-1, with TRBD1 matching 7 bases. CDR3 length: 16 residues. With V trimmed by 1 base and J by 3 bases, 11 bases remained unmatched. Germline assignment: CDR1 GTSNPN and CDR2 SVGIG (reference sequence). The DNA of the CDR3 is TGTGCCTGGAGTGACATATCGACAGGGTGGGACACTGAAGCTTTCTTT. Translated: CAWSDISTGWDTEAFF.

This chain links TRBV2 with TRBJ2-3, with a possible D match to TRBD2 (5 bases). The germline V gene encodes CDR1 SNHLY and CDR2 FYNNEI. V was shortened by 5 bases and J by 3 bases, with 12 bases between the two germline ends. The CDR3 is 14 residues long. CDR3 amino acids: CASSKDFRTDTQYF. As DNA, the CDR3 is TGTGCCAGCAGTAAGGACTTTAGAACAGATACGCAGTATTTT. Full variable domain (outside the CDR3, taken from reference TRBV2 and TRBJ2-3): EPEVTQTPSHQVTQMGQEVILRCVPISNHLYFYWYRQILGQKVEFLVSFYNNEISEKSEIFDDQFSVERPDGSNFTLKIRSTKLEDSAMYFCASSKDFRTDTQYFGPGTRLTVL.

V is TRBV7-7 and J is TRBJ2-5; a weak D match, TRBD1 (6 bases). The CDR3 runs 15 residues. Between the trimmed V and J ends, which lost 5 bases and 1 base, there was a span of 14 bases. Germline CDR1 SSHAT, CDR2 FNYEAQ (reference sequence). In nucleotides, the CDR3 is TGTGCCAGCAGCCAGGGGAGCGGAAGCCAAGAGACCCAGTACTTC. This encodes CASSQGSGSQETQYF.

V gene TRBV14 combines with J gene TRBJ1-1; D is possibly TRBD1 (6 bases). Between the trimmed V and J ends, which lost 1 base and 1 base, there was a span of 10 bases. This CDR3 region has 15 residues. CDR1 is SGHDN and CDR2 is FVKESK in the germline V gene. The CDR3 nucleotides read TGTGCCAGCAGCCAAGTAAGGGGACAGAACACTGAAGCTTTCTTT. Translating gives CASSQVRGQNTEAFF.

This chain joins TRBV12-5 and TRBJ1-2; unclear D gene. CDR1 and CDR2 (germline): LGHNT, FRNRAP. The CDR3 consists of 16 residues. The V end was cut by 6 bases, the J end by 0 bases, with 17 bases between. The CDR3 region is CASGERGSSTNYGYTF. CDR3 bases: TGTGCTAGTGGCGAGAGAGGGTCCTCTACTAACTATGGCTACACCTTC.

This clone was detected once. The chain recombines TRBV25-1 with TRBJ1-2, with 7 bases matching TRBD1. CDR1 is MGHDK and CDR2 is SYGVNS in the germline V gene. J lost 6 bases, V lost 3 bases, and 7 bases had no gene match. The CDR3 has 14 amino acids. The CDR3 protein is CASSDSDRYDGYTF. The CDR3 nucleotides read TGTGCCAGCAGTGATTCGGACAGGTACGATGGCTACACCTTC.

Notes on this clone: One end of the junction fails to match germline, which may point to a read error. V gene TRBV28 combines with J gene TRBJ2-1, with D unresolved. Germline lookup yields CDR1 MDHEN and CDR2 SYDVKM. This CDR3 has 14 amino acids. The DNA for the CDR3 is TGTGCCAGCAGTCCCTCAGGCTCCAACAATGAGCAGTTCTTC. It is translated as CASSPSGSNNEQFF.

This clone was seen only once. This rearrangement joins TRBV7-2 to TRBJ1-2; maybe TRBD1 (5 bases). Between the trimmed V and J ends, which lost 8 bases and 6 bases, there was a span of 28 bases. The CDR3 sequence is 17 residues long. CDR1 is SGHTA and CDR2 is FQGNSA in the germline V gene. The CDR3 DNA follows: TGTGCCAGCCACGTGGGTGGGTCCGGTAGTCAGGGCCATGGCTACACCTTC. Protein product: CASHVGGSGSQGHGYTF.

The rearrangement joins TRBV18 to TRBJ1-5; D remains ambiguous. The ends were cut back, 2 bases at V and 1 base at J, with 6 bases in the middle. Germline assignment: CDR1 KGHSH and CDR2 LQKENI. The CDR3 loop spans 14 amino acids. The chain's CDR3 is CASSPYGSNQPQHF. The DNA for the CDR3 is TGTGCCAGCTCACCATACGGGAGCAATCAGCCCCAGCATTTT.

Written as DNA, the CDR3 is TGTGCCAGCACAGCGCCGTGGGACACTGAAGCTTTCTTT. It codes for CASTAPWDTEAFF. The chain links TRBV6-6 to TRBJ1-1; the D is unclear. CDR3 size: 13 residues. Germline CDR1 and CDR2: MNHNY and SVGAGI (reference sequence). V was shortened by 7 bases and J by 3 bases, with 12 bases between the two germline ends.

The chain is built from TRBV5-1 and TRBJ2-2; TRBD1 agrees at 10 bases. Germline V lookup: CDR1 SGHRS, CDR2 YFSETQ. V lost 3 bases and J lost 6; bases outside the gene matches: 2. This CDR3 has 14 amino acids. The CDR3 loop is CASSSGQGSGELFF. For the CDR3, the DNA is TGCGCCAGCAGCTCGGGACAGGGGTCCGGGGAGCTGTTTTTT. Using reference TRBV5-1 and TRBJ2-2 for the parts outside the CDR3, the full variable domain is KAGVTQTPRYLIKTRGQQVTLSCSPISGHRSVSWYQQTPGQGLQFLFEYFSETQRNKGNFPGRFSGRQFSNSRSEMNVSTLELGDSALYLCASSSGQGSGELFFGEGSRLTVL.

The chain combines TRBV27 with TRBJ2-5, with TRBD2 matching 7 bases. CDR3 length equals 16 residues. Germline CDR1 MNHEY, CDR2 SMNVEV (reference sequence). The junction had 12 bases not matched to a gene; V was cut back by 6 bases and J by 2 bases. The CDR3 DNA reads as TGTGCCAGCAGAGGGATTGGGGGGGGGAATCAAGAGACCCAGTACTTC. Protein sequence: CASRGIGGGNQETQYF.

The chain uses TRBV6-6 and TRBJ2-3, with D unresolved. This CDR3 contains 16 residues. Germline V lookup: CDR1 MNHNY, CDR2 SVGAGI (reference sequence). V lost 2 bases and J 1 base, leaving 13 bases between the germline ends. CDR3 in DNA: TGTGCCAGCAGTTACCCCTCCGTCCAGGGCACAGATACGCAGTATTTT. Its protein is CASSYPSVQGTDTQYF.

This sequence joins TRBV6-1 and TRBJ2-1; 14 nucleotides align to TRBD2. The CDR3 covers 18 residues. Trimming cost V 4 bases and J 11 bases; bases outside gene matches: 16. Germline lookup yields CDR1 MNHNS and CDR2 SASEGT. This chain's CDR3 is CASSGGLAGVSTKTKQFF. For the CDR3, the DNA is TGTGCCAGCAGTGGGGGACTAGCGGGAGTCTCCACCAAGACAAAGCAGTTCTTC.

In nucleotides, the CDR3 is TGTGCCAGCACCCGTAGTGGGTTAGCGGGAGAGCAGTTCTTC. Its protein is CASTRSGLAGEQFF. This rearrangement joins TRBV9 to TRBJ2-1, with 8 bases identical to TRBD2. The CDR3 runs 14 residues. Trimming took 6 bases from V and 10 from J; bases not matched to a gene: 12. Germline CDR1 and CDR2: SGDLS and YYNGEE.

The chain links TRBV30 to TRBJ1-1; D gene uncertain. Germline CDR1 reads GTSNPN; CDR2 reads SVGIG (reference sequence). V shed 7 bases and J shed 2 bases, with 14 bases lying between them. The CDR3 is made up of 13 amino acids. In DNA, the CDR3 is TGTGCCTCCATTAGAGGGTTTAACACTGAAGCTTTCTTT. It yields the protein CASIRGFNTEAFF. Complete variable domain (other parts from reference TRBV30 and TRBJ1-1): SQTIHQWPATLVQPVGSPLSLECTVEGTSNPNLYWYRQAAGRGLQLLFYSVGIGQISSEVPQNLSASRPQDRQFILSSKKLLLSDSGFYLCASIRGFNTEAFFGQGTRLTVV.

The rearrangement uses TRBV5-1 and TRBJ2-1; D not certain. Germline V gene data show CDR1 as SGHRS and CDR2 as YFSETQ. The length of the CDR3 is 17 residues. V lost 0 bases and J 0 bases, leaving 13 bases between the germline ends. CDR3 DNA sequence: TGCGCCAGCAGCTTGGCCCCCAGGCCGAGCTCCTACAATGAGCAGTTCTTC. It is translated as CASSLAPRPSSYNEQFF.

The V and J genes are TRBV10-3 and TRBJ2-3; 8 positions match TRBD2. The CDR3 loop spans 15 amino acids. The germline V gene encodes CDR1 ENHRY and CDR2 SYGVKD. The V and J ends lost 0 bases and 11 bases, in that order; junction bases with no gene match: 10. In nucleotides, the CDR3 is TGTGCCATCAGTGAGTCTGCGGGGGGCCCCCCGAGGCAGTATTTT. It codes for CAISESAGGPPRQYF.

This clone was observed a single time. The chain is built from TRBV18 and TRBJ2-7; D uncertain. The CDR3 is made up of 13 amino acids. V dropped 2 bases and J dropped 2 bases, with 7 bases sitting between them. Looked up from germline, CDR1 is KGHSH and CDR2 is LQKENI. This CDR3 is CASSPWQAYEQYF. The CDR3 DNA reads as TGTGCCAGCTCACCATGGCAGGCCTACGAGCAGTACTTC.

V gene TRBV3-1 (or the pseudogene TRBV3-2) combines with J gene TRBJ2-7, with 8 bases fitting TRBD1. The V and J ends lost 4 bases and 4 bases, in that order; junction bases with no gene match: 18. The CDR3 is made up of 18 amino acids. Germline assignment: CDR1 LGHDT and CDR2 YNNKEL (reference sequence). In DNA form, the CDR3 reads TGTGCCAGCAGCCTAACGCTATCTCAGGGGGCGAGGAAATACGAGCAGTACTTC. This translates into CASSLTLSQGARKYEQYF.

V usage is TRBV4-3 and J usage is TRBJ1-5; D gene unclear. Trimming took off 3 bases at V and 7 bases at J, with 16 bases between the two ends. Germline V lookup: CDR1 LGHNA, CDR2 YSLEER. CDR3 size: 15 residues. The CDR3 DNA reads TGCGCCAGCAGCCATTCCTTCGGGTCTTTCCAGCCCCAGCATTTT. Translating it yields CASSHSFGSFQPQHF.

This chain uses TRBV19 with TRBJ2-1, with D possibly matching TRBD2 (5 bases). From germline, CDR1 is LNHDA and CDR2 SQIVND (reference sequence). V was pared by 6 bases and J by 0 bases, with 15 bases between. This CDR3 is built from 16 residues. The CDR3 sequence is CASSPLSGSSYNEQFF. The CDR3 coding sequence is TGTGCCAGTAGCCCCCTGAGCGGAAGCTCCTACAATGAGCAGTTCTTC.